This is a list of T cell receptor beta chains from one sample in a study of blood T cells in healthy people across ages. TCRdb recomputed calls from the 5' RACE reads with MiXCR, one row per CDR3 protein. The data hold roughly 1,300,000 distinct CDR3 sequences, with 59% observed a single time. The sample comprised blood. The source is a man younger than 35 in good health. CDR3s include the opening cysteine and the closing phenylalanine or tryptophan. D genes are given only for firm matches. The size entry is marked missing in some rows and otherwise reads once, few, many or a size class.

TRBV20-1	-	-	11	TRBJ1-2	TGCAGTGCTGTTTCGGACTATGGCTACACCTTC	CSAVSDYGYTF
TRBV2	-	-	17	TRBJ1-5	TGTGCCAGCAGTGAAGCTCTAGGGCCCGATAGCAATCAGCCCCAGCATTTT	CASSEALGPDSNQPQHF
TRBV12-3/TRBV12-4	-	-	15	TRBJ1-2	TGTGCCAGCAGTTCTTCCGGGCAGGGAGTATATGGCTACACCTTC	CASSSSGQGVYGYTF
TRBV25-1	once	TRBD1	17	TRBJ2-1	TGTGCCAGCAGTGCAATACCCGGGACAGGGGTAGGCTGTGAGCAGTTCTTC	CASSAIPGTGVGCEQFF
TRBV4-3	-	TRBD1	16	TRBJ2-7	TGCGCCAGCAGCCAAGTGGGGACAGGGGGCCTCTACGAGCAGTACTTC	CASSQVGTGGLYEQYF
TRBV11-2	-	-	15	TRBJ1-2	TGTGCCAGCAGCCCGAATATCCGACAGGTCTATGGCTACACCTTC	CASSPNIRQVYGYTF
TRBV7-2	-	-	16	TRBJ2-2	TGTGCCAGCAGAAATTACCCGGGAGAGGCCACCGGGGAGCTGTTTTTT	CASRNYPGEATGELFF
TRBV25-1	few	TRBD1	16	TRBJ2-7	TGTGCCAGCAGTGATCTCCGGACAGGGGGATTCTACGAGCAGTACTTC	CASSDLRTGGFYEQYF
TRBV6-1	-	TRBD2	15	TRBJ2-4	TGTGCCAGCAGTGAATCGGCGGGGGGGAAAAACATTCAGTACTTC	CASSESAGGKNIQYF
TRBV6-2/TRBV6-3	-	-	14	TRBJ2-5	TGTGCCAGCAGTCAAAACAGGCCCGAGGAGACCCAGTACTTC	CASSQNRPEETQYF
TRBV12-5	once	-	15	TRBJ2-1	TGTGCTAGTGGTTTGGTAGGGAACTCCGACAATGAGCAGTTCTTC	CASGLVGNSDNEQFF
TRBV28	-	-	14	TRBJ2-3	TGTGCCACCGGGGGCCCACGTAGCACAGATACGCAGTATTTT	CATGGPRSTDTQYF
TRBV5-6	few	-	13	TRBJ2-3	TGTGCCAGCAGCGTGGACCTAACAGATACGCAGTATTTT	CASSVDLTDTQYF
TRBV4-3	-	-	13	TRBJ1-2	TGCGCCAGCAGCCAGTTAGGGAACTATGGCTACACCTTC	CASSQLGNYGYTF
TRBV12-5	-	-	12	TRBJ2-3	TGTGCTAGTGGGGCCTATAGCCGCCTTTGGTATTTT	CASGAYSRLWYF
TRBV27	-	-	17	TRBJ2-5	TGTGCCAGCAGTTTAAGAATATACCCCTCTGGAGGGGAGACCCAGTACTTC	CASSLRIYPSGGETQYF
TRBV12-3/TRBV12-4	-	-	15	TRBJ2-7	TGTGCCAGCAGTTTAGCGCAGACGGCCGCCTACGAGCAGTACTTC	CASSLAQTAAYEQYF
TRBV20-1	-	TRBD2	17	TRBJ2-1	TGCAGTGCCATTTCCGATGAGAGCGGGAGCTCCTACAATGAGCAGTTCTTC	CSAISDESGSSYNEQFF
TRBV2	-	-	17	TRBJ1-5	TGTGCCAGCAGTGAAGCCTGGATGAGGACTCGGAATCAGCCCCAACATTTT	CASSEAWMRTRNQPQHF
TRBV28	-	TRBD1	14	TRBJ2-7	TGTACCACATTTTTACAGGGGGTTCCCTACGAGCAGTACTTC	CTTFLQGVPYEQYF
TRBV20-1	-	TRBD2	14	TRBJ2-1	TGCAGTGCTCCCGGGACTAGTACCTACAATGAGCAGTTCTTC	CSAPGTSTYNEQFF
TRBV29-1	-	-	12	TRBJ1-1	-	CSVGPGQGVAFF
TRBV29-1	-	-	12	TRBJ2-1	TGCAGCGTCCCCGGGACTTACAATGAGCAGTTCTTC	CSVPGTYNEQFF
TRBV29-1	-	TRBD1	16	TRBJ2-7	TGCAGCGTTGCGGGGACAGGGGGATTTAACTCCTACGAGCAGTACTTC	CSVAGTGGFNSYEQYF
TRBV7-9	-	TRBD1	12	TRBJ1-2	TGTGCCAGCAGCGACGACAGGGATGGCTACACCTTC	CASSDDRDGYTF
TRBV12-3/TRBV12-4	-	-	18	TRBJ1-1	TGTGCCAGCAGTTTAGCCCGCAGGGGCCTACGACCTAACCCTGAAGCTTTCTTT	CASSLARRGLRPNPEAFF
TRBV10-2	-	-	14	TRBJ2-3	TGCGCCAGCAGTGATAGGCCCCTCCCAGATACGCAGTATTTT	CASSDRPLPDTQYF
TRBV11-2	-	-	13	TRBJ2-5	TGTGCCAGCAGCTGGTCCCCTTTGGAGACCCAGTACTTC	CASSWSPLETQYF
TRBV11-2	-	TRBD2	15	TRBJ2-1	TGTGCCAGCGGCTCCCTAGCGGGGACGGGTAATGAGCAGTTCTTC	CASGSLAGTGNEQFF
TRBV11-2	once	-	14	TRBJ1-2	TGTGCCAGCCCAATCCCTACAGGGATCTATGGCTACACCTTC	CASPIPTGIYGYTF
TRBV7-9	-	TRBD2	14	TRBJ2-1	TGTGCCTGCAGCTTTTTGGCGGGAGGCAATGAGCAGTTCTTC	CACSFLAGGNEQFF
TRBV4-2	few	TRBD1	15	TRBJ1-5	TGTGCCAGCAGCCAAGACCGGACAGGGTGGCAGCCCCAGCATTTT	CASSQDRTGWQPQHF
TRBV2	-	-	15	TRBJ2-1	TGTGCCAGCAGTGAGGAGGGGGCCTCGGGGGATGAGCAGTTCTTC	CASSEEGASGDEQFF
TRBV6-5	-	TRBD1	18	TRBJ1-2	TGTGCCAGCAGTCACTATGTGGGAGAGGGACAGTCCCTCTATGGCTACACCTTC	CASSHYVGEGQSLYGYTF
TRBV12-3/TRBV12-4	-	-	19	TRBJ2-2	TGTGCCAGCAAATCCCAGGGACGGTTGCTAAACGCGAACACCGGGGAGCTGTTTTTT	CASKSQGRLLNANTGELFF
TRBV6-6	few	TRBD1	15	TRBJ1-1	TGTGCCAGCAGCCGAGAACAGGGGGTCGGCACTGAAGCTTTCTTT	CASSREQGVGTEAFF
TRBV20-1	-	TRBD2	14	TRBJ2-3	TGCAGTGCTCACTCTAGCGGGGGCACAGATACGCAGTATTTT	CSAHSSGGTDTQYF
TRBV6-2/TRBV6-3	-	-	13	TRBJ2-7	TGTGCCAGCACCGACGACAGAACCTACGAGCAGTACTTC	CASTDDRTYEQYF
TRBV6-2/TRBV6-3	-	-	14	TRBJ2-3	TGTGCCAGCAGGATTGTCGTTGACACAGATACGCAGTATTTT	CASRIVVDTDTQYF
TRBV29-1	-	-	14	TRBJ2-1	TGCAGCACCTGGGGCGGGACCGCCTACAATGAGCAGTTCTTC	CSTWGGTAYNEQFF
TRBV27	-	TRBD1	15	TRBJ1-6	TGTGCCAGCAGTTTAAGGGGACAGTCTAATTCACCCCTCCACTTT	CASSLRGQSNSPLHF
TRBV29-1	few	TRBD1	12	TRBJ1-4	TGCAGCGCTGGACAGGGTAGGGAAAAACTGTTTTTT	CSAGQGREKLFF
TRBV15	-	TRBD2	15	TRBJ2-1	TGTGCCACCAGCAGAGCCCTTGGCGGGAGGAGTGAGCAGTTCTTC	CATSRALGGRSEQFF
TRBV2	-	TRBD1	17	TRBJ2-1	TGTGCCAGCAGTGATACCGGGGAGAGGGGGCCTAGGGATGAGCAGTTCTTC	CASSDTGERGPRDEQFF
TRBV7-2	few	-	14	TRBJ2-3	TGTGCCAGCAGCCCGTCCTGGGGCACAGATACGCAGTATTTT	CASSPSWGTDTQYF
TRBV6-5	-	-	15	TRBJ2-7	TGTGCCAGCAAAGACAGGACCCGGAATTACAATGAGCAGTACTTC	CASKDRTRNYNEQYF
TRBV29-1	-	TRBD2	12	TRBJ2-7	TGCAGCGTTGTTCGGGAGGGGTACGAGCAGTACTTC	CSVVREGYEQYF
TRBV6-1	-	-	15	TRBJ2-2	TGTGCCAGCAGTGAATTGTGGCTGAACACCGGGGAGCTGTTTTTT	CASSELWLNTGELFF
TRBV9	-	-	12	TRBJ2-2	TGTGCCAGCAGCCATTACCCCGGGGAGCTGTTTTTT	CASSHYPGELFF
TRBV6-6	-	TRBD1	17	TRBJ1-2	TGTGCCAGCAGTTACGCGGACAGGGGGAATCTTAGCTATGGCTACACCTTC	CASSYADRGNLSYGYTF
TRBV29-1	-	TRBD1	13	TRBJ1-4	TGCAGCGCTAAGGGGGCAGGTGGTGAAAAACTGTTTTTT	CSAKGAGGEKLFF
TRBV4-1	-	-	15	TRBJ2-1	TGCGCCAGCAGCCGCATCCCGGGACCTAAGAATGAGCAGTTCTTC	CASSRIPGPKNEQFF
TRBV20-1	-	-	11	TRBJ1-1	TGCAGTGCTAGAGTAGGGGGTAAAGCTTTCTTT	CSARVGGKAFF
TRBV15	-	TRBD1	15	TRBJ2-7	TGTGCCACCAGCAGAGAGCGGGACAGGACCTACGAGCAGTACTTC	CATSRERDRTYEQYF
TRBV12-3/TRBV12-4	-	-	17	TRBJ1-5	TGTGCCAGCAGTTTAGGTCTGGGAGGGGCTGGTAATCAGCCCCAGCATTTT	CASSLGLGGAGNQPQHF
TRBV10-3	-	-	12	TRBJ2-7	TGTGCCATCAGTGAACCCCCCTACGAGCAGTACTTC	CAISEPPYEQYF
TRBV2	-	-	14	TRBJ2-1	TGTGCCAGCGATGACACACGGTGGGACAATGAGCAGTTCTTC	CASDDTRWDNEQFF
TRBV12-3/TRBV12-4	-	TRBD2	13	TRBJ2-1	TGTGCCAGCAGGGTAGCGGGAGAAAATGAGCAGTTCTTC	CASRVAGENEQFF
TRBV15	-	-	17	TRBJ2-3	TGTGCCACCAGCAGAGATAGTCTAGAACCTAGCACAGATACGCAGTATTTT	CATSRDSLEPSTDTQYF
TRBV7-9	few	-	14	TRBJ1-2	TGTGCCAGCAGCTTAGTTTCAGGGCCCTATGGCTACACCTTC	CASSLVSGPYGYTF